This is a list of T cell receptor beta chains from one sample in a study of regulatory T cells in long-lasting Graves disease. TCRdb fed the multiplex PCR reads into MiXCR, producing one record per CDR3 protein. The sample has roughly 470,000 distinct CDR3 sequences, around 20% seen once; the top ten hold 7.8%. Here the sequenced sample was peripheral blood mononuclear cells (PBMCs), taken when the disease was refractory, from a patient treated with antithyroid drugs. These TCRs come from a female donor with Graves disease. Both conserved end residues are part of each CDR3. D genes are given only for firm matches. The listing skips clone size in some rows; elsewhere it reads once, few, many or a size class.

J gene: TRBJ2-7
V gene: TRBV7-2
D gene: TRBD2
clone size: -
CDR3 protein: CASSLTGGTTHEQYF
CDR3 DNA: TGTGCCAGCAGCTTGACGGGAGGGACGACCCACGAGCAGTACTTC

J gene: TRBJ2-7
V gene: TRBV6-2/TRBV6-3
D gene: TRBD1
clone size: few
CDR3 protein: CASSYSYRGSGEQYF
CDR3 DNA: TGTGCCAGCAGTTACTCGTACAGGGGATCAGGAGAGCAGTACTTC

J gene: TRBJ1-5
V gene: TRBV4-2
D gene: -
clone size: -
CDR3 protein: CASSQGRNINQPQHF
CDR3 DNA: TGTGCCAGCAGCCAAGGGAGGAATATAAATCAGCCCCAGCATTTT

J gene: TRBJ1-3
V gene: TRBV27
D gene: -
clone size: many
CDR3 protein: CASSPTGSSGNTIYF
CDR3 DNA: TGTGCCAGCAGTCCCACGGGTTCCTCTGGAAACACCATATATTTT

J gene: TRBJ1-5
V gene: TRBV27
D gene: -
clone size: many
CDR3 protein: CASREAGSNQPQHF
CDR3 DNA: TGTGCCAGCAGAGAGGCGGGAAGCAATCAGCCCCAGCATTTT

J gene: TRBJ2-3
V gene: TRBV28
D gene: TRBD2
clone size: -
CDR3 protein: CASSLGGIGTDTQYF
CDR3 DNA: TGTGCCAGCAGTTTGGGGGGGATCGGCACAGATACGCAGTATTTT

J gene: TRBJ2-2
V gene: TRBV19
D gene: -
clone size: -
CDR3 protein: CASSNPSVNTGELFF
CDR3 DNA: TGTGCCAGTAGTAATCCCTCAGTGAACACCGGGGAGCTGTTTTTT

J gene: TRBJ2-2
V gene: TRBV5-1
D gene: -
clone size: -
CDR3 protein: CASSLLDMSNTGELFF
CDR3 DNA: TGCGCCAGCAGCCTTCTCGACATGTCGAACACCGGGGAGCTGTTTTTT

J gene: TRBJ1-1
V gene: TRBV5-1
D gene: -
clone size: once
CDR3 protein: CASTPQLGSTYTEAFF
CDR3 DNA: TGCGCCAGCACCCCTCAATTGGGATCTACCTACACTGAAGCTTTCTTT

J gene: TRBJ1-2
V gene: TRBV28
D gene: TRBD1
clone size: -
CDR3 protein: CATRTGKIGEYGYTF
CDR3 DNA: TGTGCCACCCGGACAGGGAAAATTGGTGAATATGGCTACACCTTC

J gene: TRBJ1-2
V gene: TRBV28
D gene: -
clone size: many
CDR3 protein: CASSWPQGPAYGYTF
CDR3 DNA: TGTGCCAGCAGCTGGCCACAAGGGCCCGCCTATGGCTACACCTTC

J gene: TRBJ1-1
V gene: TRBV12-3/TRBV12-4
D gene: TRBD1
clone size: -
CDR3 protein: CASSRPGQGPNTEAFF
CDR3 DNA: TGTGCCAGCAGCCGGCCGGGACAGGGACCGAACACTGAAGCTTTCTTT

J gene: TRBJ2-7
V gene: TRBV27
D gene: -
clone size: -
CDR3 protein: CASRPEGVSPVYEQYF
CDR3 DNA: TGTGCCAGCAGGCCCGAAGGAGTTTCCCCGGTCTACGAGCAGTACTTC

J gene: TRBJ1-1
V gene: TRBV19
D gene: -
clone size: many
CDR3 protein: CASSAPGGVMNTEAFF
CDR3 DNA: TGTGCCAGTAGTGCCCCCGGGGGGGTCATGAACACTGAAGCTTTCTTT

J gene: TRBJ2-1
V gene: TRBV5-1
D gene: -
clone size: few
CDR3 protein: CASMASGSLNEQFF
CDR3 DNA: TGCGCCAGCATGGCCTCGGGAAGTTTAAATGAGCAGTTCTTC

J gene: TRBJ2-7
V gene: TRBV19
D gene: -
clone size: many
CDR3 protein: CASSIHGPQAEQYF
CDR3 DNA: TGTGCCAGTAGTATACACGGCCCACAGGCGGAGCAGTACTTC

J gene: TRBJ2-2
V gene: TRBV6-1
D gene: -
clone size: many
CDR3 protein: CASSEGLISGELFF
CDR3 DNA: TGTGCCAGCAGTGAAGGCCTGATTTCCGGGGAGCTGTTTTTT

J gene: TRBJ2-5
V gene: TRBV20-1
D gene: TRBD2
clone size: few
CDR3 protein: CSAAPGLVIQETQYF
CDR3 DNA: TGCAGTGCTGCCCCGGGACTAGTAATCCAAGAGACCCAGTACTTC

J gene: TRBJ1-5
V gene: TRBV2
D gene: TRBD1
clone size: many
CDR3 protein: CASRLGQGAAQPQHF
CDR3 DNA: TGTGCCAGCAGACTCGGACAGGGGGCGGCTCAGCCCCAGCATTTT

J gene: TRBJ2-7
V gene: TRBV27
D gene: -
clone size: -
CDR3 protein: CASTRGNEQYF
CDR3 DNA: TGTGCCAGCACGAGGGGGAACGAGCAGTACTTC

J gene: TRBJ2-5
V gene: TRBV2
D gene: -
clone size: many
CDR3 protein: CASSENVKTQYF
CDR3 DNA: TGTGCCAGCAGTGAAAATGTGAAGACCCAGTACTTC

J gene: TRBJ1-2
V gene: TRBV7-2
D gene: -
clone size: few
CDR3 protein: CATALRVGGYTF
CDR3 DNA: TGTGCCACTGCCCTGAGGGTGGGCGGCTACACCTTC

J gene: TRBJ1-6
V gene: TRBV20-1
D gene: TRBD1
clone size: -
CDR3 protein: CSASAGTGNSPLHF
CDR3 DNA: TGCAGTGCTTCAGCCGGGACAGGGAATTCACCCCTCCACTTT

J gene: TRBJ1-5
V gene: TRBV27
D gene: TRBD1
clone size: many
CDR3 protein: CASSGDSLSNQPQHF
CDR3 DNA: TGTGCCAGCAGCGGGGACAGCCTTAGCAATCAGCCCCAGCATTTT

J gene: TRBJ2-2
V gene: TRBV2
D gene: -
clone size: -
CDR3 protein: CASSSLGTGELLF
CDR3 DNA: TGTGCCAGCAGTAGCCTGGGCACCGGGGAGCTGCTTTTT

J gene: TRBJ2-1
V gene: TRBV7-9
D gene: -
clone size: few
CDR3 protein: CASSLVEQFF
CDR3 DNA: TGTGCCAGCAGCTTAGTTGAGCAGTTCTTC

J gene: TRBJ2-1
V gene: TRBV28
D gene: -
clone size: few
CDR3 protein: CASSFTEQFF
CDR3 DNA: TGTGCCAGCAGTTTTACTGAGCAGTTCTTC

J gene: TRBJ2-7
V gene: TRBV29-1
D gene: -
clone size: -
CDR3 protein: CSVVWPSSREQYF
CDR3 DNA: TGCAGCGTTGTTTGGCCAAGTAGTAGGGAGCAGTACTTC

J gene: TRBJ2-6
V gene: TRBV2
D gene: -
clone size: many
CDR3 protein: CASSQGTSGANVLTF
CDR3 DNA: TGTGCCAGCAGTCAAGGGACCTCTGGGGCCAACGTCCTGACTTTC

J gene: TRBJ2-2
V gene: TRBV27
D gene: -
clone size: few
CDR3 protein: CASSLTTGSMSTGELFF
CDR3 DNA: TGTGCCAGCAGCCTGACCACAGGGTCGATGAGCACCGGGGAGCTGTTTTTT

J gene: TRBJ1-2
V gene: TRBV6-1
D gene: -
clone size: many
CDR3 protein: CASRTDPGRKNYGYTF
CDR3 DNA: TGTGCCAGCAGAACGGATCCGGGACGAAAAAACTATGGCTACACCTTC

J gene: TRBJ2-7
V gene: TRBV7-9
D gene: TRBD2
clone size: -
CDR3 protein: CASSPSGSWDEQYF
CDR3 DNA: TGTGCCAGCAGCCCTAGCGGGAGTTGGGACGAGCAGTACTTC

J gene: TRBJ2-7
V gene: TRBV18
D gene: TRBD2
clone size: many
CDR3 protein: CASSPTSGRLDEQYF
CDR3 DNA: TGTGCCAGCTCGCCGACTAGCGGGAGGCTAGACGAGCAGTACTTC

J gene: TRBJ2-7
V gene: TRBV20-1
D gene: -
clone size: many
CDR3 protein: CSARPPSHYEQYF
CDR3 DNA: TGCAGTGCTAGACCCCCTAGCCACTACGAGCAGTACTTC

J gene: TRBJ1-6
V gene: TRBV30
D gene: -
clone size: -
CDR3 protein: CALRQRENSPLHF
CDR3 DNA: TGTGCCTTAAGACAGAGGGAAAATTCACCCCTCCACTTT

J gene: TRBJ1-4
V gene: TRBV27
D gene: -
clone size: many
CDR3 protein: CASSSLNRVRSIKLFF
CDR3 DNA: TGTGCCAGCAGTTCACTCAACAGGGTTAGGTCCATAAAACTGTTTTTT

J gene: TRBJ1-3
V gene: TRBV5-1
D gene: -
clone size: few
CDR3 protein: CASKPGAAGNTIYF
CDR3 DNA: TGCGCCAGCAAACCGGGAGCGGCTGGAAACACCATATATTTT

J gene: TRBJ2-7
V gene: TRBV6-1
D gene: TRBD2
clone size: -
CDR3 protein: CASTPVSGIHEQYF
CDR3 DNA: TGTGCCAGCACCCCGGTTAGCGGGATCCACGAGCAGTACTTC

J gene: TRBJ2-3
V gene: TRBV5-1
D gene: TRBD1
clone size: -
CDR3 protein: CASSLSGTADTQYF
CDR3 DNA: TGCGCCAGCAGCTTGTCCGGGACAGCAGATACGCAGTATTTT